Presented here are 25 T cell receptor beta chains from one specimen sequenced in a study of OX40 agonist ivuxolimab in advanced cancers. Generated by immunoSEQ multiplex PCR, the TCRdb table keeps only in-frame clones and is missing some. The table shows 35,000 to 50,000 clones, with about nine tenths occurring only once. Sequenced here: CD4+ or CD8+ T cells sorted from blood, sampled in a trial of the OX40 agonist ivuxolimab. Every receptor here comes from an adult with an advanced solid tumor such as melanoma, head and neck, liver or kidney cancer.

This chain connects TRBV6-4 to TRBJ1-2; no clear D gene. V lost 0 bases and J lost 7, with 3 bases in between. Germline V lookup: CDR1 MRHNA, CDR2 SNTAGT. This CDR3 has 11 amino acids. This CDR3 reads CASSDSSGYTF. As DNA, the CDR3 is TGTGCCAGCAGTGACTCGAGTGGCTACACCTTC.

In DNA, the CDR3 is TGTGCCAGCAGCTTAGATGTTGGGCAGTTTAATTATGGCTACACCTTC. It specifies CASSLDVGQFNYGYTF. The gene calls are TRBV7-3 and TRBJ1-2; D gene unclear. Looked up from germline, CDR1 is SGHTA and CDR2 is FQGTGA. Trimming took off 2 bases at V and 5 bases at J, with 18 bases between the two ends. The length of the CDR3 is 16 residues. Supplemented by reference TRBV7-3 and TRBJ1-2, the full variable domain reads GAGVSQTPSNKVTEKGKYVELRCDPISGHTALYWYRQSLGQGPEFLIYFQGTGAADDSGLPNDRFFAVRPEGSVSTLKIQRTERGDSAVYLCASSLDVGQFNYGYTFGSGTRLTVV.

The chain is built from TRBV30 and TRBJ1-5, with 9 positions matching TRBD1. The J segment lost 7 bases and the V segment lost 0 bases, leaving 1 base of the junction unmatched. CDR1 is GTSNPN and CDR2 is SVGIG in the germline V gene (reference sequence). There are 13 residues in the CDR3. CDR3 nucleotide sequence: TGTGCCTGGAGTGTAACAGGGGGCCAGCCCCAGCATTTT. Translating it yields CAWSVTGGQPQHF.

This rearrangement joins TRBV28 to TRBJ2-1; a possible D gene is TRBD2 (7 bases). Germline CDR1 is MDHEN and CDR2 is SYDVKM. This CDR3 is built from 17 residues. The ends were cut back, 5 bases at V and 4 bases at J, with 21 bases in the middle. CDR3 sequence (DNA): TGTGCCAGCAGTGACCGAGGGGGGGGAGGTTCATACAATGAGCAGTTCTTC. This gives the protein CASSDRGGGGSYNEQFF.

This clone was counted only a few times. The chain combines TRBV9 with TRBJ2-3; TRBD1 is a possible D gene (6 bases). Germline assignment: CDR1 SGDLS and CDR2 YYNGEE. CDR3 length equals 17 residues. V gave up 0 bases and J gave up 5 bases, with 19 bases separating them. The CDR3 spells CASSVGVGGAFGDTQYF. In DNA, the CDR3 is TGTGCCAGCAGCGTAGGGGTTGGGGGCGCGTTTGGAGATACGCAGTATTTT.

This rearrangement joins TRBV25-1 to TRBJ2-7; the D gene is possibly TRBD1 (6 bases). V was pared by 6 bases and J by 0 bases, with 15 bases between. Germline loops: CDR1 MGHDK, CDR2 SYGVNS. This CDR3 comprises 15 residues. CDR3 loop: CASRNDRQSSYEQYF. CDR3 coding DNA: TGTGCCAGCAGGAATGACAGGCAGAGCTCCTACGAGCAGTACTTC.

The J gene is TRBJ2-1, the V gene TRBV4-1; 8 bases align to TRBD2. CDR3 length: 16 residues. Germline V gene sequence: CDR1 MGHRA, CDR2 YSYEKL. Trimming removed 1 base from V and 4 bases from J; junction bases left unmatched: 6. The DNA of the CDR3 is TGCGCCAGCAGCCAAGGGGGGACTAGGGTTTACAATGAGCAGTTCTTC. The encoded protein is CASSQGGTRVYNEQFF.

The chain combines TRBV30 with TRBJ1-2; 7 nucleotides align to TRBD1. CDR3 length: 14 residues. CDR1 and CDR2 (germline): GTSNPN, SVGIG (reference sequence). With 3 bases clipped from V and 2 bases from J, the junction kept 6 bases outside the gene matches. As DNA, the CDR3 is TGTGCCTGGAGCGGAACAGGGGCCAACTATGGCTACACCTTC. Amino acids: CAWSGTGANYGYTF.

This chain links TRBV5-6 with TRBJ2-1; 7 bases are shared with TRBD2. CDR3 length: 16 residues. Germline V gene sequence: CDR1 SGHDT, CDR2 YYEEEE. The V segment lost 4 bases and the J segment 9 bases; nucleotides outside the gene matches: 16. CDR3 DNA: TGTGCCAGCAGCCAGGCATCCGGGACTATTTACGGTGAGCAGTTCTTC. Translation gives CASSQASGTIYGEQFF.

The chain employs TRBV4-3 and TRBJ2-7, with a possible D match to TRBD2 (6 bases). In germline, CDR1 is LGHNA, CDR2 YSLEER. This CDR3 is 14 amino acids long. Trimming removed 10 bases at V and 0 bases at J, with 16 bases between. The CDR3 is CATRRETSSYEQYF. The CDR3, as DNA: TGCGCCACCAGACGGGAGACCAGCTCCTACGAGCAGTACTTC.

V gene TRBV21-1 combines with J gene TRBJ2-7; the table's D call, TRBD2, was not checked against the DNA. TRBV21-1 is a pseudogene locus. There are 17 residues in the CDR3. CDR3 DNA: TGTGCCAGCAGCAAAGGGGTGAGTCTAGCGGGACTCTACGAGCAGTACTTC. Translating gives CASSKGVSLAGLYEQYF.

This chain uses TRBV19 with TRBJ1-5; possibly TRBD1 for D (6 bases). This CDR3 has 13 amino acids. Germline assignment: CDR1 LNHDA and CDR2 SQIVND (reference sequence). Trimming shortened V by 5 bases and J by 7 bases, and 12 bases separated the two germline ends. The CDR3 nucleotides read TGTGCCAGTAGTTTCACGGGGGCCCAGCCCCAGCATTTT. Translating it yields CASSFTGAQPQHF.

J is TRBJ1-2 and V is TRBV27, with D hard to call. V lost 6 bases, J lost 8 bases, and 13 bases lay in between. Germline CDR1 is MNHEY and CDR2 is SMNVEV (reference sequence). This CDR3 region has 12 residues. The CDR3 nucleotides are TGTGCCAGCAGAGGTCCCGAGCAGGGCTACACCTTC. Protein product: CASRGPEQGYTF.

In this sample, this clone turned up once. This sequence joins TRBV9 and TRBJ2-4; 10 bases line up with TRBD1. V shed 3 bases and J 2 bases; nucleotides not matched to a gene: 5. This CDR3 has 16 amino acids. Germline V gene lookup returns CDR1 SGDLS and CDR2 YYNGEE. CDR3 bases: TGTGCCAGCAGCGAGGGACAGGGGTACACCAAAAACATTCAGTACTTC. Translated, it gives CASSEGQGYTKNIQYF.

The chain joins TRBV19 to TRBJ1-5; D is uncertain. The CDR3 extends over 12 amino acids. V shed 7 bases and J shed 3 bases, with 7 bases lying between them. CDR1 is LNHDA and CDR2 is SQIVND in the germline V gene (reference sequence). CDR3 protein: CASNWVNQPQHF. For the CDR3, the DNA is TGTGCCAGTAATTGGGTCAATCAGCCCCAGCATTTT.

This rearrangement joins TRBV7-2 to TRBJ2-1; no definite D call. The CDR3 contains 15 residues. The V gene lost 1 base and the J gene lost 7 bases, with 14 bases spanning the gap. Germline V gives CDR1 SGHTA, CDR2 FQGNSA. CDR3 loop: CASSLVGPKQNEQFF. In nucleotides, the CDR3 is TGTGCCAGCAGCTTAGTTGGCCCTAAGCAGAATGAGCAGTTCTTC.

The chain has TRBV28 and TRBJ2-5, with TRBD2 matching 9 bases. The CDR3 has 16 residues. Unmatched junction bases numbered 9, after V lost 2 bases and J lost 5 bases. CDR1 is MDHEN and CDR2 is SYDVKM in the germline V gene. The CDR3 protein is CASSLGRGGFGETQYF. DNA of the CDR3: TGTGCCAGCAGTTTAGGGCGGGGGGGTTTCGGTGAGACCCAGTACTTC.

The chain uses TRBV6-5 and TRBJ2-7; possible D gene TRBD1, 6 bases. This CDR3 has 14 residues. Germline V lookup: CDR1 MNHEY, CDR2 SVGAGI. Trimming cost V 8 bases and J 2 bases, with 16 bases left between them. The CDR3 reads CASVRVGTTYEQYF. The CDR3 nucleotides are TGTGCCAGCGTCAGGGTTGGGACAACCTACGAGCAGTACTTC.

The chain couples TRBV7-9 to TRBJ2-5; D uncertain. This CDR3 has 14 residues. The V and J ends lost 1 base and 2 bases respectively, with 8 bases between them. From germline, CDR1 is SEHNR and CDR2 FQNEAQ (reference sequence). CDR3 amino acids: CASSLVAKQETQYF. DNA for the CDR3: TGTGCCAGCAGCTTAGTTGCGAAGCAAGAGACCCAGTACTTC.

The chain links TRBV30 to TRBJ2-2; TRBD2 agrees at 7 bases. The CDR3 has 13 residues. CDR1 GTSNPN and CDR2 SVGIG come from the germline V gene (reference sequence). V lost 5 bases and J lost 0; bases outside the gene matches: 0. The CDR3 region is CAWLAANTGELFF. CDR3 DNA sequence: TGTGCCTGGCTAGCGGCGAACACCGGGGAGCTGTTTTTT.

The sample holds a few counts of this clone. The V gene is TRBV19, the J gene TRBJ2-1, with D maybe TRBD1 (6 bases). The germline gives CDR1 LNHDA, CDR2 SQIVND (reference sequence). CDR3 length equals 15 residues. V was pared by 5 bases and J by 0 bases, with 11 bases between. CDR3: CASSRRGDSYNEQFF. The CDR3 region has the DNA TGTGCCAGTAGTCGCAGGGGAGACTCCTACAATGAGCAGTTCTTC.

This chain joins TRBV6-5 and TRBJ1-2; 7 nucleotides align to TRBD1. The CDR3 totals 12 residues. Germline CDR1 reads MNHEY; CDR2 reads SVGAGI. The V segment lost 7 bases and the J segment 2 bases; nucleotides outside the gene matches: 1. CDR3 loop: CASKTGNYGYTF. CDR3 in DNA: TGTGCCAGCAAGACAGGGAACTATGGCTACACCTTC.

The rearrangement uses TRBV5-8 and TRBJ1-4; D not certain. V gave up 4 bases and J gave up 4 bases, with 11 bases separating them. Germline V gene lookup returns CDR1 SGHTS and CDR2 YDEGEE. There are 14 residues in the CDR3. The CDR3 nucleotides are TGTGCCAGCAGCCCTCGACTTGGTAATGAAAAACTGTTTTTT. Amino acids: CASSPRLGNEKLFF. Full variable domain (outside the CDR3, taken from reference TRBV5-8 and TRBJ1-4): EAGVTQSPTHLIKTRGQQATLRCSPISGHTSVYWYQQALGLGLQFLLWYDEGEERNRGNFPPRFSGRQFPNYSSELNVNALELEDSALYLCASSPRLGNEKLFFGSGTQLSVL.

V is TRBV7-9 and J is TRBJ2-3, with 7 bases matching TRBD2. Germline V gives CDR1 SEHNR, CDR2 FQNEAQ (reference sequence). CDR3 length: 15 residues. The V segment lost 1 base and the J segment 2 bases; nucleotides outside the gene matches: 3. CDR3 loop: CASSLGLAVTDTQYF. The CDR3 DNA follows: TGTGCCAGCAGCTTAGGGCTAGCGGTCACAGATACGCAGTATTTT.

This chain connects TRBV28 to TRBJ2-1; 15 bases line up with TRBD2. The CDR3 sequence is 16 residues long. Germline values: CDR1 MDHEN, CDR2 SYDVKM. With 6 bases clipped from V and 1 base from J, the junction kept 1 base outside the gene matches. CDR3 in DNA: TGTGCCAGCAGGGGGACTAGCGGGAGGTCCTACAATGAGCAGTTCTTC. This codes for CASRGTSGRSYNEQFF.